Listed here are 28 T cell receptor beta chains from one sample, sequenced in a study of blood T cell repertoires in COVID-19. Some clones are missing from TCRdb's copy, which holds only in-frame ones; the method was immunoSEQ multiplex PCR. The sample lists roughly 150,000 clones; roughly nine tenths were seen once. The sample consisted of peripheral blood. These receptors were collected from a man in his 60s with active or convalescent COVID-19.

The V gene is TRBV5-1, the J gene TRBJ1-1, with TRBD1 matching over 7 bases. The CDR3 is 13 residues long. Germline CDR1 reads SGHRS; CDR2 reads YFSETQ. V lost 4 bases to trimming and J lost 5 bases; unmatched junction nucleotides: 5. The CDR3 is CASSGRGRTEAFF. In DNA form, the CDR3 reads TGCGCCAGCAGCGGCAGGGGGAGGACTGAAGCTTTCTTT. The full variable domain, its missing parts supplied by reference TRBV5-1 and TRBJ1-1, is KAGVTQTPRYLIKTRGQQVTLSCSPISGHRSVSWYQQTPGQGLQFLFEYFSETQRNKGNFPGRFSGRQFSNSRSEMNVSTLELGDSALYLCASSGRGRTEAFFGQGTRLTVV.

The rearrangement links TRBV6-5 to TRBJ1-2; 7 bases are shared with TRBD1. The length of the CDR3 is 12 residues. Germline V gene data show CDR1 as MNHEY and CDR2 as SVGAGI. V lost 7 bases and J lost 4; bases outside the gene matches: 3. The CDR3 sequence: CASIGTVYGYTF. Written as DNA, the CDR3 is TGTGCCAGCATAGGGACAGTCTATGGCTACACCTTC.

This chain links TRBV7-6 with TRBJ2-3; no clear D gene. V was pared by 2 bases and J by 2 bases, with 14 bases between. The germline CDR1 and CDR2 sequences are SGHVS and FNYEAQ. The CDR3 consists of 16 residues. The chain's CDR3 is CASSLTIEASTDTQYF. The CDR3 nucleotides read TGTGCCAGCAGCTTAACTATCGAGGCTTCCACAGATACGCAGTATTTT.

V usage is TRBV5-1 and J usage is TRBJ2-1; 9 bases are shared with TRBD1. Germline-derived CDR1 and CDR2 are SGHRS and YFSETQ. V lost 0 bases, J lost 7 bases, and 5 bases stayed unmatched. The CDR3 spans 15 residues. CDR3 nucleotide sequence: TGCGCCAGCAGCTTGGAACAGGGGGCTAGGAATGAGCAGTTCTTC. Its protein is CASSLEQGARNEQFF.

This clone occurred once. The rearrangement joins TRBV18 to TRBJ1-1; 10 nucleotides agree with TRBD1. The V gene end was trimmed by 4 bases and the J gene end by 7 bases; junction bases not matched to a gene: 0. Germline CDR1 is KGHSH and CDR2 is LQKENI. This CDR3 comprises 12 residues. CDR3 sequence reads: CASSRDRGEAFF. The DNA for the CDR3 is TGTGCCAGCTCACGGGACAGGGGTGAAGCTTTCTTT. The full variable domain, rest sourced from reference TRBV18 and TRBJ1-1, is NAGVMQNPRHLVRRRGQEARLRCSPMKGHSHVYWYRQLPEEGLKFMVYLQKENIIDESGMPKERFSAEFPKEGPSILRIQQVVRGDSAAYFCASSRDRGEAFFGQGTRLTVV.

The V and J genes are TRBV5-4 and TRBJ1-4; 10 bases align to TRBD1. Germline values: CDR1 SGHNT, CDR2 YYREEE (reference sequence). Trimming cost V 3 bases and J 8 bases; bases outside gene matches: 4. There are 14 residues in the CDR3. Here the CDR3 DNA reads TGTGCCAGCAGCTCCGGGACAGGGGACGAAAAACTGTTTTTT. Residues: CASSSGTGDEKLFF. Drawing the rest from reference TRBV5-4 and TRBJ1-4, the complete variable domain is ETGVTQSPTHLIKTRGQQVTLRCSSQSGHNTVSWYQQALGQGPQFIFQYYREEENGRGNFPPRFSGLQFPNYSSELNVNALELDDSALYLCASSSGTGDEKLFFGSGTQLSVL.

The rearrangement joins TRBV3-1 (or the pseudogene TRBV3-2) to TRBJ1-1, with D unresolved. In germline, CDR1 is LGHDT, CDR2 YNNKEL (reference sequence). CDR3 length: 14 residues. V dropped 3 bases and J dropped 1 base, with 9 bases sitting between them. The CDR3: CASSHGGRNTEAFF. The CDR3 coding sequence is TGTGCCAGCAGCCATGGTGGGAGGAACACTGAAGCTTTCTTT.

The chain carries TRBV2 and TRBJ1-5; 9 bases map to TRBD1. After removal of 6 bases from V and 9 bases from J, the junction contained 9 bases not matched to a gene. Germline V CDR1 and CDR2: SNHLY, FYNNEI. The CDR3 loop spans 14 amino acids. In DNA, the CDR3 is TGTGCCAGCAGGGCCGGGACAGGGACGAGGCCCCAGCATTTT. Its translation is CASRAGTGTRPQHF.

Points on this clone: Other DNA sequences from this sample encode an identical CDR3 as well. This chain connects TRBV4-1 to TRBJ1-1, with TRBD1 matching 8 bases. Germline trimming cut 1 base from V and 6 bases from J; bases unmatched to any gene: 4. This CDR3 is 14 amino acids long. Germline loops: CDR1 MGHRA, CDR2 YSYEKL. The CDR3 loop reads CASSQGQGIAEAFF. DNA of the CDR3: TGCGCCAGCAGCCAAGGACAGGGGATCGCTGAAGCTTTCTTT.

The gene calls are TRBV7-8 and TRBJ1-6; no reliable D call. Germline CDR1 reads SGHVS; CDR2 reads FQNEAQ. This CDR3 comprises 13 residues. Trimming left V 2 bases short and J 7 bases short, with 6 bases between. The CDR3 nucleotides are TGTGCCAGCAGCTTACGCGCAAATTCACCCCTCCACTTT. Protein: CASSLRANSPLHF.

V gene TRBV5-5 combines with J gene TRBJ2-6; 7 bases line up with TRBD1. V lost 3 bases, J lost 0 bases, and 9 bases stayed unmatched. There are 18 residues in the CDR3. CDR1 and CDR2 from the germline V gene are SGHKS and YYEKEE (reference sequence). CDR3 sequence: CASSSQRGTVSGANVLTF. As DNA, the CDR3 is TGTGCCAGCAGCTCTCAGAGGGGGACAGTCTCTGGGGCCAACGTCCTGACTTTC.

The gene calls are TRBV11-2 and TRBJ1-2; TRBD1 is a possible D gene (5 bases). With 1 base removed from V and 14 bases from J, the gap between germline ends came to 14 bases. The germline V gene has CDR1 SGHAT and CDR2 FQNNGV. The CDR3 is 12 amino acids. The CDR3 DNA sequence: TGTGCCAGCAGCTTAGTGGGGACTCACCCTACCTTC. The encoded protein is CASSLVGTHPTF.

V usage is TRBV6-5 and J usage is TRBJ2-7; TRBD2 is a possible D gene (5 bases). The V and J ends lost 6 bases and 2 bases respectively, with 11 bases between them. Germline V gives CDR1 MNHEY, CDR2 SVGAGI. The CDR3 is 13 amino acids. CDR3 nucleotide sequence: TGTGCCAGCAGAGCGTCCGGGGCCTACGAGCAGTACTTC. Translated, it gives CASRASGAYEQYF.

V gene TRBV30 combines with J gene TRBJ1-1, with D tentatively TRBD1 (6 bases). This CDR3 is 15 amino acids long. Germline V CDR1 and CDR2: GTSNPN, SVGIG (reference sequence). CDR3 nucleotides: TGTGTTTTTTCTCCCCCCCAGGGGATGAACACTGAAGCTTTCTTT. Translating gives CVFSPPQGMNTEAFF.

The V gene is TRBV10-3, the J gene TRBJ2-1; tentatively, D is TRBD2 (5 bases). CDR3 size: 15 residues. Germline V gene sequence: CDR1 ENHRY, CDR2 SYGVKD. V was pared by 3 bases and J by 6 bases, with 15 bases between. CDR3 nucleotides: TGTGCCATCAGTGATTTTACTAGTTCGGGCAATGAGCAGTTCTTC. Its protein is CAISDFTSSGNEQFF.

This clone was seen just once. This rearrangement joins TRBV6-5 to TRBJ1-4, with 7 positions matching TRBD1. The CDR3 contains 15 residues. Germline trimming cut 7 bases from V and 8 bases from J; bases unmatched to any gene: 13. Germline-derived CDR1 and CDR2 are MNHEY and SVGAGI. CDR3 region: CASKIVRQGGEKLFF. The CDR3 DNA is TGTGCCAGCAAGATAGTTCGACAGGGTGGCGAAAAACTGTTTTTT.

This chain uses TRBV6-5 with TRBJ2-5; perhaps TRBD1 as D (6 bases). Trimming shortened V by 6 bases and J by 2 bases, and 13 bases separated the two germline ends. This CDR3 is 14 amino acids long. Germline lookup yields CDR1 MNHEY and CDR2 SVGAGI. As DNA, the CDR3 is TGTGCCAGCAGCCTCAACGGACAGCAAGAGACCCAGTACTTC. It is translated as CASSLNGQQETQYF.

V gene TRBV11-2 combines with J gene TRBJ1-4, with a weak D call TRBD1 (6 bases). The CDR3 has 17 residues. Germline V gene lookup returns CDR1 SGHAT and CDR2 FQNNGV. Trimming pared 4 bases from V and 0 bases from J, leaving 15 bases between. CDR3 nucleotides: TGTGCCAGCAGCTGGACGTGGGGGCCGGCAACTAATGAAAAACTGTTTTTT. Translating gives CASSWTWGPATNEKLFF.

This sequence joins TRBV29-1 and TRBJ1-1; D call uncertain. Looked up from germline, CDR1 is SQVTM and CDR2 is ANQGSEA. CDR3 length: 14 amino acids. V lost 4 bases and J 10 bases, leaving 22 bases between the germline ends. DNA of the CDR3: TGCAGCGTTGGGGTACAGCCCCGATCTCTTCGAGCTTTCTTT. Translated, it gives CSVGVQPRSLRAFF.

The CDR3 bases are TGTGCCAGCTCACCACCGGAGGCAGCTAACTACGAGCAGTACTTC. This translates into CASSPPEAANYEQYF. The V and J genes are TRBV18 and TRBJ2-7; possibly TRBD2 for D (5 bases). Between the trimmed V and J ends, which lost 0 bases and 3 bases, there was a span of 12 bases. There are 15 residues in the CDR3. Germline CDR1 reads KGHSH; CDR2 reads LQKENI.

The chain couples TRBV18 to TRBJ1-1; D unresolved. The germline V and J ends were trimmed by 1 base and 3 bases, with 12 bases remaining between them. The germline V gene has CDR1 KGHSH and CDR2 LQKENI. This CDR3 comprises 15 residues. CDR3: CASSPRERVDTEAFF. CDR3 bases: TGTGCCAGCTCACCACGAGAGAGGGTCGACACTGAAGCTTTCTTT.

The chain's CDR3 is CASSRQTGGYTEAFF. The CDR3 region has the DNA TGTGCCAGCAGCCGCCAGACAGGGGGGTACACTGAAGCTTTCTTT. V usage is TRBV27 and J usage is TRBJ1-1, with TRBD1 matching 9 bases. Trimming cost V 6 bases and J 3 bases; bases outside gene matches: 8. CDR1 and CDR2 (germline): MNHEY, SMNVEV (reference sequence). The CDR3 spans 15 residues.

For this clone: A read error may account for a junction end that differs from germline. Other DNA sequences from this sample encode an identical CDR3 as well. The chain couples TRBV9 to TRBJ1-1; D possibly corresponds to TRBD1 (6 bases). CDR1 and CDR2 from the germline V gene are SGDLS and YYNGEE. This CDR3 has 14 amino acids. Written as DNA, the CDR3 is TGCGCCAGCAGCGTATCGGGGGGCGGGACTGAAGCTTTCTTT. This gives the protein CASSVSGGGTEAFF.

The chain has TRBV7-9 and TRBJ2-2, with D unresolved. Germline values: CDR1 SEHNR, CDR2 FQNEAQ (reference sequence). The ends were cut back, 5 bases at V and 5 bases at J, with 9 bases in the middle. The CDR3 runs 13 residues. The DNA of the CDR3 is TGTGCCAGCAGCCTACAGAAGACCGGGGAGCTGTTTTTT. This encodes CASSLQKTGELFF.

CDR3 region: CASSPGLADTGELFF. In DNA, the CDR3 is TGTGCCAGTAGCCCGGGACTAGCGGATACCGGGGAGCTGTTTTTT. The chain has TRBV19 and TRBJ2-2; 11 bases agree with TRBD2. Germline CDR1 reads LNHDA; CDR2 reads SQIVND (reference sequence). Trimming took 6 bases from V and 5 from J; bases not matched to a gene: 5. This CDR3 spans 15 amino acids.

This rearrangement joins TRBV2 to TRBJ2-3, with 9 positions matching TRBD2. Per the germline V gene, CDR1 is SNHLY and CDR2 is FYNNEI. V shed 6 bases, J shed 6 bases, and the junction held 10 bases outside the gene matches. The CDR3 runs 15 residues. CDR3 residues: CASRRLAVESDTQYF. The CDR3 region has the DNA TGTGCCAGCAGAAGACTAGCGGTGGAGTCGGATACGCAGTATTTT.

This clone has a handful of counts. This chain joins TRBV12-3 or TRBV12-4 and TRBJ1-1; D is uncertain. The CDR3 is made up of 13 amino acids. The V and J ends lost 4 bases and 0 bases respectively, with 6 bases between them. Written as DNA, the CDR3 is TGTGCCAGCAGTTCGCAGATGAACACTGAAGCTTTCTTT. This sequence encodes CASSSQMNTEAFF.

The genes are TRBV5-6 and TRBJ2-7, with 7 bases lining up with TRBD1. V lost 0 bases and J lost 6; bases outside the gene matches: 21. The CDR3 spans 19 residues. Per the germline V gene, CDR1 is SGHDT and CDR2 is YYEEEE. The CDR3 loop is CASSLGRGLGRQGGVEQYF. DNA of the CDR3: TGTGCCAGCAGCTTGGGTCGCGGGTTGGGCCGACAGGGTGGGGTCGAGCAGTACTTC.